This entry is about one T cell receptor (beta chain). What it recognizes is unknown. The sample originates from a study of T cell repertoires in cytomegalovirus infection. Study conclusions and caveats: The cumulative frequency of public TCR beta families distinguished individuals who carried CMV together with the relevant HLA.

Each CDR3 protein is one row after TCRdb ran MiXCR on the reads. The table records hundreds of thousands of distinct CDR3 sequences, under 55% of them present only once. The germline V gene has CDR1 MGHDK and CDR2 SYGVNS. V was trimmed by 5 bases and J by 5 bases, leaving 12 bases between them. This CDR3 has 13 amino acids. The TCR originated in a human donor in good health (CMV status not recorded). Some clones in this sample may be carry-over from other donors' samples. The chain is built from TRBV25-1 and TRBJ2-5, with D perhaps TRBD2 (5 bases). The sequencing used cultured PBMCs, collected from culture after CMV antigen stimulation. The chain's CDR3 is CASSIGSLETQYF. As DNA, the CDR3 is TGTGCCAGCAGTATTGGGAGCCTGGAGACCCAGTACTTC. The variable domain in full, completed from reference TRBV25-1 and TRBJ2-5, reads EADIYQTPRYLVIGTGKKITLECSQTMGHDKMYWYQQDPGMELHLIHYSYGVNSTEKGDLSSESTVSRIRTEHFPLTLESARPSHTSQYLCASSIGSLETQYFGPGTRLLVL.